This T cell receptor beta chain was identified during a study of early T cells in non-severe SARS-CoV-2 infection. Worth noting for this clonotype: Its specificity is not known.

Trimming removed 6 bases at V and 4 bases at J, with 13 bases between. CDR3 size: 14 residues. TCRdb recomputed calls from the 5' RACE reads with MiXCR, one row per CDR3 protein. The sample has around 83,000 distinct CDR3 sequences; roughly 10% are singletons. Study-wide points: VDJdb matching skewed toward anti-spike CD8 responses, missing private and CD4 specificities.

The receptor was derived from an adult who was a healthcare worker with PCR-confirmed SARS-CoV-2 infection or an uninfected control (not recorded which). The chain uses TRBV12-3 or TRBV12-4 and TRBJ1-5; a possible D gene is TRBD1 (6 bases). Sample: whole blood, taken at baseline. The CDR3 DNA follows: TGTGCCAGCAGCCCGACAGGAACGAATCAGCCCCAGCATTTT. It codes for CASSPTGTNQPQHF.